Below are 10 T cell receptor beta chains sequenced from a single sample in a study of blood T cell repertoires in COVID-19. Assay: immunoSEQ multiplex PCR; the TCRdb copy retains only in-frame clones and omits some. Of around 100,000 clones listed, just over 85% are singletons. Material: peripheral blood. The receptors were gathered from a human donor in a cohort sampled during active COVID-19.

The chain combines TRBV4-1 with TRBJ1-3, with 8 bases fitting TRBD1. The V and J ends lost 1 base and 5 bases, in that order; junction bases with no gene match: 13. The CDR3 is made up of 18 amino acids. Germline V CDR1 and CDR2: MGHRA, YSYEKL. The CDR3: CASSQGVIQGARRNTIYF. DNA for the CDR3: TGCGCCAGCAGCCAAGGGGTGATTCAGGGGGCGAGGAGAAACACCATATATTTT.

The chain combines TRBV3-1 (or the pseudogene TRBV3-2) with TRBJ2-7, with 10 bases identical to TRBD2. Germline lookup yields CDR1 LGHDT and CDR2 YNNKEL (reference sequence). This CDR3 has 16 residues. V shed 5 bases, J shed 0 bases, and the junction held 7 bases outside the gene matches. The CDR3 DNA follows: TGTGCCAGCAGCGAGCTAGCGGGGGTGAGCTCCTACGAGCAGTACTTC. Its protein is CASSELAGVSSYEQYF.

The V gene is TRBV7-9, the J gene TRBJ1-4, with D perhaps matching TRBD1 (6 bases). Germline CDR1 reads SEHNR; CDR2 reads FQNEAQ (reference sequence). This CDR3 has 15 residues. The V gene lost 5 bases and the J gene lost 4 bases, with 14 bases spanning the gap. CDR3 DNA: TGTGCCAGCAGCATCGCGGGGGCAAGTAATGAAAAACTGTTTTTT. Translating it yields CASSIAGASNEKLFF.

The V call is TRBV10-3, the J call TRBJ2-7; a weak D match, TRBD2 (5 bases). Germline CDR1 ENHRY, CDR2 SYGVKD. This CDR3 is built from 15 residues. V dropped 6 bases and J dropped 2 bases, with 17 bases sitting between them. CDR3 bases: TGTGCCATCAGCCCGAGGGCCGGGGTAACCTACGAGCAGTACTTC. The encoded protein is CAISPRAGVTYEQYF.

J is TRBJ2-5 and V is TRBV2, with TRBD2 identical over 11 bases. The CDR3 is 17 amino acids. Germline-derived CDR1 and CDR2 are SNHLY and FYNNEI. Unmatched junction bases numbered 11, after V lost 6 bases and J lost 2 bases. CDR3: CASRLPSGGPVQETQYF. The CDR3 coding sequence is TGTGCCAGCAGACTACCTAGCGGGGGGCCCGTGCAAGAGACCCAGTACTTC.

The V call is TRBV5-6, the J call TRBJ1-5, with 8 bases identical to TRBD1. The J segment lost 5 bases and the V segment lost 0 bases, leaving 1 base of the junction unmatched. Germline-derived CDR1 and CDR2 are SGHDT and YYEEEE. The CDR3 extends over 14 amino acids. The CDR3 region is CASSLAGGYQPQHF. CDR3 in DNA: TGTGCCAGCAGCTTGGCAGGGGGCTATCAGCCCCAGCATTTT.

The chain employs TRBV7-2 and TRBJ1-2; TRBD1 matches 7 bases. V shed 4 bases and J 4 bases; nucleotides not matched to a gene: 6. The germline gives CDR1 SGHTA, CDR2 FQGNSA. The length of the CDR3 is 14 residues. CDR3 protein: CASSSGGGPYGYTF. In nucleotides, the CDR3 is TGTGCCAGCAGCTCTGGAGGGGGCCCCTATGGCTACACCTTC.

The chain has TRBV29-1 and TRBJ2-4; weak D call: TRBD2 (6 bases). The V end lost 0 bases, the J end lost 7 bases, and 10 bases lay between the germline ends. Germline V gene sequence: CDR1 SQVTM, CDR2 ANQGSEA. This CDR3 has 13 amino acids. The CDR3 is CSVEEPRGNIQYF. The CDR3 DNA reads as TGCAGCGTTGAAGAGCCACGGGGGAACATTCAGTACTTC.

V gene TRBV9 combines with J gene TRBJ1-1; 8 bases match TRBD1. Germline CDR1 and CDR2: SGDLS and YYNGEE. The CDR3 extends over 13 amino acids. The ends lost 2 bases at V and 4 bases at J; junction bases unmatched: 1. CDR3 in amino acids: CASSVTGGTEAFF. The CDR3 DNA reads as TGTGCCAGCAGCGTTACAGGGGGCACTGAAGCTTTCTTT. The full variable domain, with the rest looked up from reference TRBV9 and TRBJ1-1, is DSGVTQTPKHLITATGQRVTLRCSPRSGDLSVYWYQQSLDQGLQFLIQYYNGEERAKGNILERFSAQQFPDLHSELNLSSLELGDSALYFCASSVTGGTEAFFGQGTRLTVV.

The V gene is TRBV2, the J gene TRBJ2-3; weak D call: TRBD1 (6 bases). V gave up 4 bases and J gave up 2 bases, with 13 bases separating them. The CDR3 is 15 amino acids. Germline assignment: CDR1 SNHLY and CDR2 FYNNEI. The CDR3 nucleotides read TGTGCCAGCAGTGTGGGTGGGGGCCACACAGATACGCAGTATTTT. Protein sequence: CASSVGGGHTDTQYF.